This T cell receptor (beta chain) was documented in a study of blood T cells in healthy people across ages. Study at large: Template switching caught about one barcoded beta molecule for each two T cells.

The second PCR ran about 6 to 12 cycles with a sample-barcoded 5' primer and J-beta primers. TCRdb re-derived calls from the 5' RACE reads in MiXCR, one entry per CDR3 protein. The data hold hundreds of thousands of distinct CDR3 sequences, with 40% to 45% observed a single time. Losses at the gene ends were 3 bases for V and 8 bases for J; bases not matched to a gene: 9. Germline V CDR1 and CDR2: LGHNA, YNFKEQ. This CDR3 region has 14 residues. This clonotype has only a few counts. Antigen: not known. Study outcomes and limitations: The study regarded diversity estimates from one million T cells as underestimates. The study found more naive CD4+ cells and higher diversity in long-lived than aged donors.

The sequenced sample was blood. The clonotype comes from an elderly man in good health. The rearrangement uses TRBV4-2 and TRBJ1-2; 7 bases line up with TRBD1. The DNA of the CDR3 is TGTGCCAGCAGCCAGGGACAGCCCCATCAAGGCTACACCTTC. This translates into CASSQGQPHQGYTF.